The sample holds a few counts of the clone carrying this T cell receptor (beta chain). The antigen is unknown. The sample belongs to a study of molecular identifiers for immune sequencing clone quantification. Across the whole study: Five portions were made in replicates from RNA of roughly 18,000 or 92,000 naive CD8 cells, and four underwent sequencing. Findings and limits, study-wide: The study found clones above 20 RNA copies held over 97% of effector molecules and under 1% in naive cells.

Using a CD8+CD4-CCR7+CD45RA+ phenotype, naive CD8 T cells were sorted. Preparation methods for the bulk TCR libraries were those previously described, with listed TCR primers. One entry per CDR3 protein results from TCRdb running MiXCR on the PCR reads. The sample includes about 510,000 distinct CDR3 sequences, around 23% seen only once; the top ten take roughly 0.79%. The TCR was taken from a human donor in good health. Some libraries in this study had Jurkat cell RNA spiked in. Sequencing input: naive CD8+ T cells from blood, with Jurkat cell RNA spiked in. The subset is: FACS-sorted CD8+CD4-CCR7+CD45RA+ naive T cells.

CDR3 amino acids: CASSEGLYNRVFTDTQYF. The DNA for the CDR3 is TGTGCCAGCAGTGAAGGACTTTATAACAGGGTCTTCACAGATACGCAGTATTTT. This rearrangement joins TRBV6-1 to TRBJ2-3; tentatively, D is TRBD1 (6 bases). The germline V and J ends were trimmed by 1 base and 2 bases, with 19 bases remaining between them. Germline values: CDR1 MNHNS, CDR2 SASEGT. The CDR3 consists of 18 residues.